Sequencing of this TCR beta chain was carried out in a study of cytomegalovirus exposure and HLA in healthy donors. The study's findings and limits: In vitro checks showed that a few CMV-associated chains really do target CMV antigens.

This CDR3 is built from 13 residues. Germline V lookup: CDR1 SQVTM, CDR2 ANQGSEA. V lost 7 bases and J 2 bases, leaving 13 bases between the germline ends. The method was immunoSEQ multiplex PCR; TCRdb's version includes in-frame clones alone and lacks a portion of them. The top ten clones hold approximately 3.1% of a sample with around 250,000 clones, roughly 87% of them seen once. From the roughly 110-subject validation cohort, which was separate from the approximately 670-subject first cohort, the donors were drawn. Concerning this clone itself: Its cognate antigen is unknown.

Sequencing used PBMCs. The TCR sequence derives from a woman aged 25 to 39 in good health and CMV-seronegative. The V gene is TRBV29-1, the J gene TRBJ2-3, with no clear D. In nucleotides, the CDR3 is TGCAGCGCTGACCTGGGGTCCACAGATACGCAGTATTTT. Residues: CSADLGSTDTQYF.